The 15 T cell receptor beta chains below were found in one sample sequenced in a study of beta chain features in type 1 diabetes (dated by TCRdb to the late 2010s). Library construction relied on the immunoSEQ multiplex PCR assay. The entire isolated RNA was reverse transcribed using the High Capacity cDNA Reverse Transcription Kit, and thus expressed TCRB transcripts were sequenced. Entries here come from immuneACCESS through TCRdb and include only in-frame sequences with V and J called. Some clones fail to appear in such tables; in the studies checked, an unresolved V gene covers under half of the shortfall, and the cause of the remainder is unknown. The sample yields roughly 380,000 clones; around 19% were counted once. 0.035% to 0.05% of the sample rests with the top ten. The sequencing input was naive CD4+ T cells from blood. The meaning of the sample's cell subset or site label: true naive CD4+ T cells. These receptors all come from a young woman in good health.

This clone was detected a few times. The CDR3 nucleotides are TGTGCCTGGAGTATACAACACATGAACACTGAAGCTTTCTTT. Translating gives CAWSIQHMNTEAFF. This rearrangement joins TRBV30 to TRBJ1-1, with D uncertain. CDR3 length: 14 residues. Germline V gives CDR1 GTSNPN, CDR2 SVGIG (reference sequence). Deletions cut 2 bases from V and 0 bases from J, with 10 bases between.

The chain carries TRBV25-1 and TRBJ2-1; TRBD1 matches at 9 bases. V gave up 6 bases and J gave up 0 bases; unmatched junction bases: 3. Germline V CDR1 and CDR2: MGHDK, SYGVNS. The length of the CDR3 is 15 residues. CDR3 region: CASSRQGGSYNEQFF. The CDR3 region has the DNA TGTGCCAGCAGCCGACAGGGGGGCTCCTACAATGAGCAGTTCTTC.

This clone showed up just a few times. CDR3 loop: CASSLSGGAYEQYF. The CDR3 DNA is TGTGCCAGCAGTTTATCAGGGGGCGCCTACGAGCAGTACTTC. The rearrangement uses TRBV28 and TRBJ2-7; 8 bases are a match to TRBD1. CDR3 length: 14 residues. Germline CDR1 is MDHEN and CDR2 is SYDVKM. V gave up 1 base and J gave up 2 bases; unmatched junction bases: 1. Combining the CDR3 with reference TRBV28 and TRBJ2-7 gives the whole variable domain DVKVTQSSRYLVKRTGEKVFLECVQDMDHENMFWYRQDPGLGLRLIYFSYDVKMKEKGDIPEGYSVSREKKERFSLILESASTNQTSMYLCASSLSGGAYEQYFGPGTRLTVT.

This clone occurred a few times. The V call is TRBV19, the J call TRBJ1-4; 10 bases are shared with TRBD1. The CDR3 sequence is 14 residues long. The trim removed 4 bases at V and 8 bases at J, leaving 4 bases unmatched. CDR1 is LNHDA, CDR2 SQIVND, per germline (reference sequence). The chain's CDR3 is CASSTGTGEEKLFF. The CDR3 DNA follows: TGTGCCAGTAGTACCGGGACAGGGGAAGAAAAACTGTTTTTT.

This clone was seen only a few times. The chain employs TRBV11-2 and TRBJ2-5; tentatively, D is TRBD1 (5 bases). The V gene's germline CDR1 is SGHAT and CDR2 FQNNGV. Deletions cut 4 bases from V and 7 bases from J, with 13 bases between. The CDR3 covers 13 residues. This CDR3 is CASSSTGKGTQYF. The CDR3 DNA follows: TGTGCCAGCAGCTCAACAGGAAAGGGGACCCAGTACTTC. Full variable domain (outside the CDR3, taken from reference TRBV11-2 and TRBJ2-5): EAGVAQSPRYKIIEKRQSVAFWCNPISGHATLYWYQQILGQGPKLLIQFQNNGVVDDSQLPKDRFSAERLKGVDSTLKIQPAKLEDSAVYLCASSSTGKGTQYFGPGTRLLVL.

V is TRBV30 and J is TRBJ1-5, with D perhaps TRBD1 (6 bases). The CDR3 covers 16 residues. CDR1 and CDR2 (germline): GTSNPN, SVGIG (reference sequence). V was clipped by 0 bases and J by 4 bases, with 16 bases between them. CDR3 DNA: TGTGCCTGGAGTGTAGCGGGACAAGGGATGAATCAGCCCCAGCATTTT. Residues: CAWSVAGQGMNQPQHF.

The chain recombines TRBV30 with TRBJ2-5; a weak D match, TRBD2 (5 bases). Trimming stripped 0 bases from V and 1 base from J, with 6 bases between. The CDR3 sequence is 13 residues long. CDR1 and CDR2 from the germline V gene are GTSNPN and SVGIG (reference sequence). The CDR3 spells CAWSVRAQETQYF. CDR3 bases: TGTGCCTGGAGTGTGAGGGCCCAAGAGACCCAGTACTTC.

The chain combines TRBV18 with TRBJ1-1; unclear D gene. Per the germline V gene, CDR1 is KGHSH and CDR2 is LQKENI. Trimming left V 3 bases short and J 0 bases short, with 8 bases between. The CDR3 runs 14 residues. This CDR3 reads CASSPLGMNTEAFF. The CDR3 DNA is TGTGCCAGCTCACCTCTAGGTATGAACACTGAAGCTTTCTTT.

V gene TRBV12-5 combines with J gene TRBJ2-7; 7 bases align to TRBD1. The CDR3 runs to 15 residues. With 6 bases clipped from V and 1 base from J, the junction kept 9 bases outside the gene matches. From germline, CDR1 is LGHNT and CDR2 FRNRAP. The CDR3, as DNA: TGTGCTAGTGGCGATGGACAGGAGCCATCCTACGAGCAGTACTTC. It encodes CASGDGQEPSYEQYF.

The gene calls are TRBV4-2 and TRBJ1-2; D remains unclear. This CDR3 spans 13 amino acids. Germline CDR1 reads LGHNA; CDR2 reads YNFKEQ. V was cut by 0 bases and J by 6 bases, with 8 bases left in between. The CDR3 spells CASSQDGLDGYTF. CDR3 nucleotides: TGTGCCAGCAGCCAAGATGGACTAGATGGCTACACCTTC.

The chain joins TRBV7-2 to TRBJ2-3, with 9 bases aligning to TRBD2. The V and J ends lost 5 bases and 1 base, in that order; junction bases with no gene match: 1. CDR1 is SGHTA, CDR2 FQGNSA, per germline. The CDR3 is made up of 14 amino acids. The DNA of the CDR3 is TGTGCCAGCAGCCGGACTAGCGGCACAGATACGCAGTATTTT. Protein sequence: CASSRTSGTDTQYF.

This clone was observed a handful of times. This rearrangement joins TRBV20-1 to TRBJ2-1; tentative D call: TRBD2 (6 bases). Trimming stripped 6 bases from V and 9 bases from J, with 12 bases between. This CDR3 has 11 residues. Germline V gene lookup returns CDR1 DFQATT and CDR2 SNEGSKA (reference sequence). For the CDR3, the DNA is TGCAGTGCACGACTAGGCCCTGAGCAGTTCTTC. Amino acid sequence: CSARLGPEQFF.

The chain recombines TRBV5-1 with TRBJ2-5; TRBD2 matches 11 bases. The CDR3 consists of 15 residues. Germline CDR1 SGHRS, CDR2 YFSETQ. V shed 2 bases and J 5 bases; nucleotides not matched to a gene: 5. The CDR3 is CASSFTSGSGETQYF. CDR3 DNA: TGCGCCAGCAGCTTCACTAGCGGGAGTGGGGAGACCCAGTACTTC.

This clone was found a few times. The chain carries TRBV5-4 and TRBJ2-3, with TRBD2 identical over 11 bases. V shed 3 bases, J shed 2 bases, and the junction held 2 bases outside the gene matches. The length of the CDR3 is 15 residues. Germline V CDR1 and CDR2: SGHNT, YYREEE (reference sequence). This CDR3 reads CASSSSGRSTDTQYF. Here the CDR3 DNA reads TGTGCCAGCAGCTCTAGCGGGAGGTCCACAGATACGCAGTATTTT. Supplemented by reference TRBV5-4 and TRBJ2-3, the full variable domain reads ETGVTQSPTHLIKTRGQQVTLRCSSQSGHNTVSWYQQALGQGPQFIFQYYREEENGRGNFPPRFSGLQFPNYSSELNVNALELDDSALYLCASSSSGRSTDTQYFGPGTRLTVL.

V is TRBV5-1 and J is TRBJ1-4; no firm D call. V was pared by 5 bases and J by 0 bases, with 5 bases between. This CDR3 spans 13 amino acids. Germline CDR1 and CDR2: SGHRS and YFSETQ. The CDR3 DNA is TGCGCCAGCAGAACGGCAACTAATGAAAAACTGTTTTTT. Translating it yields CASRTATNEKLFF. Looking up the rest from reference TRBV5-1 and TRBJ1-4 gives the full variable domain: KAGVTQTPRYLIKTRGQQVTLSCSPISGHRSVSWYQQTPGQGLQFLFEYFSETQRNKGNFPGRFSGRQFSNSRSEMNVSTLELGDSALYLCASRTATNEKLFFGSGTQLSVL.